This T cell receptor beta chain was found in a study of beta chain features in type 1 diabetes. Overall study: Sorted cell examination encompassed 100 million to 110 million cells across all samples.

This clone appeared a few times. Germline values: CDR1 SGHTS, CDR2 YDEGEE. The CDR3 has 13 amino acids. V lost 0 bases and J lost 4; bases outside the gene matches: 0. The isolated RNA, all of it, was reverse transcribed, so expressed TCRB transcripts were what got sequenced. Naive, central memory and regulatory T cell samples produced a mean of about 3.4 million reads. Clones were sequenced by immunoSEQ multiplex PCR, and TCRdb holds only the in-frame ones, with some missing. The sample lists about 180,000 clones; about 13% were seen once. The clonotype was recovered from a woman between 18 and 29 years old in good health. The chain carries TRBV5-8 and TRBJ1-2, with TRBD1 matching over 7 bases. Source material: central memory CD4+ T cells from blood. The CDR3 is CASSLGTGYGYTF. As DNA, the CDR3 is TGTGCCAGCAGCTTGGGGACAGGCTATGGCTACACCTTC.